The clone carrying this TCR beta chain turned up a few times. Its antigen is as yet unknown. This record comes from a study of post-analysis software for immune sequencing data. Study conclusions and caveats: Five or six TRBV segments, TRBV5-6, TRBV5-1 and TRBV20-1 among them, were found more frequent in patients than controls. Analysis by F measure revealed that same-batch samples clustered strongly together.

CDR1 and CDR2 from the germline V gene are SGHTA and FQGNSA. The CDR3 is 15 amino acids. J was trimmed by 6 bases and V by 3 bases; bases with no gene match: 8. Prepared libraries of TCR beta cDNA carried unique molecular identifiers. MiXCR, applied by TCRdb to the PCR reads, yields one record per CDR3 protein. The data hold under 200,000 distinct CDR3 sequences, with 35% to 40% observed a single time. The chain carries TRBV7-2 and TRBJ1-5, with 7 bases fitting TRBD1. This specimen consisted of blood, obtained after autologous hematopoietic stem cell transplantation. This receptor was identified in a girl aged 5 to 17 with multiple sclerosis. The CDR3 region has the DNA TGTGCCAGCAGCTTCCAAGGGGGCTGGGGTCAGCCCCAGCATTTT. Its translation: CASSFQGGWGQPQHF.